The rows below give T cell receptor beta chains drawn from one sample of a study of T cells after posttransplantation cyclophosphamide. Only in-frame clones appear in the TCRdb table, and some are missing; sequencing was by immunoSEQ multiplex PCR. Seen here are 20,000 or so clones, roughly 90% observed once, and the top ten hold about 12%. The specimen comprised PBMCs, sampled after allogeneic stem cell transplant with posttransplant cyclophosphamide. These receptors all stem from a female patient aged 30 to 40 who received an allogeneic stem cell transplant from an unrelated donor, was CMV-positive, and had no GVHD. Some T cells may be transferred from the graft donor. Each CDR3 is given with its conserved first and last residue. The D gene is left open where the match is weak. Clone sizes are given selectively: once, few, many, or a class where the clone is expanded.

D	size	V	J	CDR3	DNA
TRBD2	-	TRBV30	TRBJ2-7	CAWSAFSRDYSYEQYF	TGTGCCTGGAGTGCCTTCTCCCGGGACTACTCCTACGAGCAGTACTTC
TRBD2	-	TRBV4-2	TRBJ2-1	CASSQDQVSGANEQFF	TGTGCCAGCAGCCAAGATCAGGTTAGCGGGGCTAATGAGCAGTTCTTC
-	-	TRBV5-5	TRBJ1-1	CASSLERLFTEAFF	TGTGCCAGCAGCTTGGAACGACTCTTCACTGAAGCTTTCTTT
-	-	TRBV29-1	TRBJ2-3	CSVELQYGTDTQYF	TGCAGCGTTGAATTACAGTACGGCACAGATACGCAGTATTTT
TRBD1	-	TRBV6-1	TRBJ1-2	CASSDGGTANYGYTF	TGTGCCAGCAGTGATGGTGGGACAGCTAACTATGGCTACACCTTC
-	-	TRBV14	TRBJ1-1	CASSQDRVLRAFF	TGTGCCAGCAGCCAAGATCGGGTCCTCCGAGCTTTCTTT
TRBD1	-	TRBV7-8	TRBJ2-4	CASSSQQGYGKNIQYF	TGTGCCAGCAGCAGTCAACAGGGGTACGGCAAAAACATTCAGTACTTC
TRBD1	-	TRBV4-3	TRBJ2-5	CASSPTGAEGQETQYF	TGCGCCAGCAGCCCGACAGGGGCCGAAGGACAAGAGACCCAGTACTTC
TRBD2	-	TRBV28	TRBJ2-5	CASSPLRPGLAEETQYF	TGTGCCAGCAGTCCGCTGCGGCCGGGACTAGCGGAAGAGACCCAGTACTTC
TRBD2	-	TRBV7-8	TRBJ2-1	CASSLDGLAGFGSEQFF	TGTGCCAGCAGCTTAGATGGACTAGCGGGGTTCGGGAGTGAGCAGTTCTTC
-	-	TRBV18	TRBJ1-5	CASSPGQNSNQPQHF	TGTGCCAGCTCACCAGGACAGAATAGCAATCAGCCCCAGCATTTT
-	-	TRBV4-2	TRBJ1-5	CASSQESGMRNQPQHF	TGTGCCAGCAGCCAAGAGTCAGGTATGCGAAATCAGCCCCAGCATTTT
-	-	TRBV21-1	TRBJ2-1	CASSKGHRSSYNEQFF	TGTGCCAGCAGCAAGGGACATAGGAGCTCCTACAATGAGCAGTTCTTC
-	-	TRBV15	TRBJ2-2	CATSREGGLGELFF	TGTGCCACCAGCAGAGAAGGGGGATTGGGGGAGCTGTTTTTT
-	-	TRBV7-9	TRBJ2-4	CASSLGGTPRDIQYF	TGTGCCAGCAGCTTAGGGGGGACTCCGCGGGACATTCAGTACTTC
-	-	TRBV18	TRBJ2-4	CASSPYSGEYREVAKNIQYF	TGTGCCAGCTCACCATATTCTGGGGAATACAGGGAAGTTGCCAAAAACATTCAGTACTTC
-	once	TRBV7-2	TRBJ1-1	CASSLAPGSEAFF	TGTGCCAGCAGCTTAGCACCAGGGTCTGAAGCTTTCTTT
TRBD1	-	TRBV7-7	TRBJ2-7	CASSPDRTSYEQYF	TGTGCCAGCAGCCCGGACAGGACCTCCTACGAGCAGTACTTC
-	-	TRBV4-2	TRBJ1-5	CASSQAGVSQPQHF	TGTGCCAGCAGCCAAGCGGGGGTAAGTCAGCCCCAGCATTTT
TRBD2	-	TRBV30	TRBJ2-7	CAWSASGGYEQYF	TGTGCCTGGAGTGCCAGCGGGGGCTACGAGCAGTACTTC
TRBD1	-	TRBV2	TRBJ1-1	CASTRQGSTEAFF	TGTGCCAGCACCCGACAGGGATCCACTGAAGCTTTCTTT
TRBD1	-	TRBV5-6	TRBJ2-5	CASSLVETGVQETQYF	TGTGCCAGCAGCTTGGTAGAGACAGGGGTTCAAGAGACCCAGTACTTC
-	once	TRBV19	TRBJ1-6	CASSYKRRLNSPLHF	TGTGCCAGTAGTTATAAGCGCCGACTTAATTCACCCCTCCACTTT
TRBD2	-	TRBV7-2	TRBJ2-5	CASSKTSGGQETQYF	TGTGCCAGCAGTAAGACTAGCGGGGGTCAAGAGACCCAGTACTTC
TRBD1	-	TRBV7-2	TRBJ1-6	CASSPDLRGTGKNSPLHF	TGTGCCAGCAGCCCGGACCTTCGGGGGACAGGGAAGAATTCACCCCTCCACTTT
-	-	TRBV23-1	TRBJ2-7	CASSHPKGGLYEQYF	TGCGCCAGCAGTCATCCTAAGGGGGGGCTCTACGAGCAGTACTTC
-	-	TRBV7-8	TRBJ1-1	CASRQGNTEAFF	TGTGCCAGCAGACAGGGGAACACTGAAGCTTTCTTT
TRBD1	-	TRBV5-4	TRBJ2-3	CASSLGQGAGDTQYF	TGTGCCAGCAGCCTGGGACAGGGGGCAGGAGATACGCAGTATTTT
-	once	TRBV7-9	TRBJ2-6	CASTRGGPGGSGANVLTF	TGTGCCAGCACCCGGGGGGGGCCAGGGGGGTCTGGGGCCAACGTCCTGACTTTC
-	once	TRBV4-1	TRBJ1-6	CASSSGMPHLHF	TGCGCCAGCAGCAGCGGGATGCCCCACCTCCACTTT
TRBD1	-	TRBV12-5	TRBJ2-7	CASGSLDGTGASYEQYF	TGTGCTAGTGGTTCCCTAGACGGGACAGGGGCTAGTTACGAGCAGTACTTC
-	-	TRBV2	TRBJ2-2	CASKYRDLTGELFF	TGTGCCAGCAAATACAGGGACCTTACCGGGGAGCTGTTTTTT
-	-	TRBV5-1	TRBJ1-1	CASSHVWPGANTEAFF	TGCGCCAGCAGCCACGTCTGGCCAGGGGCAAACACTGAAGCTTTCTTT
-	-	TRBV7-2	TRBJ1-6	CASSVTGLNSPLHF	TGTGCCAGCAGCGTTACAGGGCTCAATTCACCCCTCCACTTT
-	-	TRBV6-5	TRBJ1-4	CASRPTASNEKLFF	TGTGCCAGCAGACCGACAGCTTCTAATGAAAAACTGTTTTTT
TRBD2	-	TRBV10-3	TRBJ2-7	CAISEASGGIYEQYF	TGTGCCATCAGTGAGGCTAGCGGGGGGATCTACGAGCAGTACTTC
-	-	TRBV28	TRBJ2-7	CASTGEDSYLKQYF	TGTGCCAGCACCGGTGAGGACAGTTATTTGAAGCAGTACTTC
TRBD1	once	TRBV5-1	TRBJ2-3	CASSLPETGKPDTQYF	TGCGCCAGCAGCTTGCCCGAGACAGGGAAACCAGATACGCAGTATTTT
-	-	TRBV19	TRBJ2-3	CASRGTVGTQYF	TGTGCCAGTAGGGGGACTGTGGGTACGCAGTATTTT
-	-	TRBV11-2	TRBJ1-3	CASSHWTDSGNTIYF	TGTGCCAGCAGCCACTGGACAGACTCTGGAAACACCATATATTTT
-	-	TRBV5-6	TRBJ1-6	CASSLASQHVGGNSPLHF	TGTGCCAGCAGCTTGGCATCACAGCACGTAGGGGGTAATTCACCCCTCCACTTT
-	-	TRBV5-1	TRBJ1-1	CASRAGVNTEAFF	TGCGCCAGCAGGGCCGGGGTGAACACTGAAGCTTTCTTT
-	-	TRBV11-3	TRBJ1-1	CASSGGRIAGSTEAFF	TGTGCCAGCAGCGGGGGGAGGATAGCAGGGAGCACTGAAGCTTTCTTT
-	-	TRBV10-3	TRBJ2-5	CAISSRGRETQYF	TGTGCCATCAGTTCCAGGGGTCGGGAGACCCAGTACTTC
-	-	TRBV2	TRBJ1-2	CASSTDRSNYGYTF	TGTGCCAGCAGCACAGACAGAAGTAACTATGGCTACACCTTC